This passage covers 30 T cell receptor beta chains from one sample sequenced in a study of blood T cell repertoires in COVID-19. This table comes from immunoSEQ multiplex PCR, and its TCRdb copy is limited to in-frame clones, with some not included. There are roughly 290,000 clones in the sample; about 89% occur only once, and approximately 1.5% lies in the top ten. Sequencing input: PBMCs or T cells enriched from blood (not recorded which). The receptors were sampled from a woman between 40 and 50 years old who had recovered from COVID-19.

A single count supports this clone. The gene calls are TRBV7-6 and TRBJ2-2; D may be TRBD2 (5 bases). The CDR3 totals 15 residues. Germline loops: CDR1 SGHVS, CDR2 FNYEAQ. Trimming left V 0 bases short and J 6 bases short, with 11 bases between. The CDR3 bases are TGTGCCAGCAGCTTAGCGGGAGAAGTCGCCGGGGAGCTGTTTTTT. As protein: CASSLAGEVAGELFF.

The chain links TRBV6-5 to TRBJ1-2; D not resolved. The germline V and J ends were trimmed by 7 bases and 2 bases, with 11 bases remaining between them. The CDR3 sequence is 13 residues long. The germline CDR1 and CDR2 sequences are MNHEY and SVGAGI. CDR3 coding DNA: TGTGCCAGCAACCCAGAATCAAACTATGGCTACACCTTC. Protein product: CASNPESNYGYTF.

The chain combines TRBV7-9 with TRBJ1-4, with D perhaps TRBD1 (5 bases). Trimming removed 5 bases from V and 8 bases from J, with 15 bases in between. The CDR3 sequence is 14 residues long. Looked up from germline, CDR1 is SEHNR and CDR2 is FQNEAQ (reference sequence). CDR3 bases: TGTGCCAGCAGCAACTTCGGGGGAGGGGAAAAACTGTTTTTT. Protein product: CASSNFGGGEKLFF. The variable domain in full, completed from reference TRBV7-9 and TRBJ1-4, reads DTGVSQNPRHKITKRGQNVTFRCDPISEHNRLYWYRQTLGQGPEFLTYFQNEAQLEKSRLLSDRFSAERPKGSFSTLEIQRTEQGDSAMYLCASSNFGGGEKLFFGSGTQLSVL.

This chain connects TRBV10-3 to TRBJ2-2; 10 bases map to TRBD2. With 5 bases clipped from V and 3 bases from J, the junction kept 3 bases outside the gene matches. Germline CDR1 reads ENHRY; CDR2 reads SYGVKD. The CDR3 runs to 15 residues. The CDR3 DNA reads TGTGCCATCAGTCCTAGCGGGAGCCACACCGGGGAGCTGTTTTTT. This translates into CAISPSGSHTGELFF.

The chain links TRBV5-8 to TRBJ2-1; 7 bases are shared with TRBD1. Germline values: CDR1 SGHTS, CDR2 YDEGEE. The CDR3 totals 15 residues. The J segment lost 0 bases and the V segment lost 4 bases, leaving 4 bases of the junction unmatched. CDR3 protein: CASSVQGRSYNEQFF. The CDR3 nucleotides are TGTGCCAGCAGCGTACAGGGGCGCTCCTACAATGAGCAGTTCTTC.

This clone has only one observation. The genes are TRBV15 and TRBJ1-1, with unresolved D. CDR3 length: 14 amino acids. The germline gives CDR1 LNHNV, CDR2 YYDKDF (reference sequence). Trimming stripped 2 bases from V and 4 bases from J, with 11 bases between. CDR3 coding DNA: TGTGCCACCAGCAGAAATGGGGAGGGCACTGAAGCTTTCTTT. Amino acid sequence: CATSRNGEGTEAFF.

This chain uses TRBV7-3 with TRBJ2-7; a weak D match, TRBD2 (6 bases). Trimming shortened V by 2 bases and J by 3 bases, and 14 bases separated the two germline ends. The V gene's germline CDR1 is SGHTA and CDR2 FQGTGA. This CDR3 is 15 amino acids long. The CDR3 here is CASSLSPSAYYEQYF. The CDR3 DNA reads as TGTGCCAGCAGCTTATCCCCTAGCGCATACTACGAGCAGTACTTC.

This clone appeared a single time. The chain couples TRBV6-5 to TRBJ2-2; maybe TRBD2 (7 bases). CDR1 and CDR2 (germline): MNHEY, SVGAGI. V lost 6 bases to trimming and J lost 6 bases, with 17 bases between them. CDR3 length: 15 amino acids. Here the CDR3 reads CASRRTRGGAGELFF. The CDR3 nucleotides are TGTGCCAGCAGGAGGACTAGGGGGGGCGCCGGGGAGCTGTTTTTT.

The V call is TRBV12-5, the J call TRBJ2-3; D gene ambiguous. The germline V and J ends were trimmed by 1 base and 1 base, with 3 bases remaining between them. This CDR3 contains 13 residues. Looked up from germline, CDR1 is LGHNT and CDR2 is FRNRAP. In DNA form, the CDR3 reads TGTGCTAGTGGTTTGGGAGGCACAGATACGCAGTATTTT. As protein: CASGLGGTDTQYF.

The chain employs TRBV15 and TRBJ2-6; D unresolved. Trimming removed 0 bases from V and 0 bases from J, with 15 bases in between. The germline V gene has CDR1 LNHNV and CDR2 YYDKDF (reference sequence). The CDR3 runs to 19 residues. The CDR3 region is CATSRDQPPRSSGANVLTF. The DNA for the CDR3 is TGTGCCACCAGCAGAGATCAACCTCCGCGGAGCTCTGGGGCCAACGTCCTGACTTTC. Complete variable domain (other parts from reference TRBV15 and TRBJ2-6): DAMVIQNPRYQVTQFGKPVTLSCSQTLNHNVMYWYQQKSSQAPKLLFHYYDKDFNNEADTPDNFQSRRPNTSFCFLDIRSPGLGDTAMYLCATSRDQPPRSSGANVLTFGAGSRLTVL.

The rearrangement uses TRBV24-1 and TRBJ2-1; the match to TRBD1 covers 8 bases. The CDR3 totals 17 residues. The V gene's germline CDR1 is KGHDR and CDR2 SFDVKD. The V gene end was trimmed by 4 bases and the J gene end by 0 bases; junction bases not matched to a gene: 7. CDR3: CATSEGNRGSSYNEQFF. The CDR3 DNA sequence: TGTGCCACCAGTGAGGGGAACAGGGGGAGCTCCTACAATGAGCAGTTCTTC.

The chain joins TRBV6-1 to TRBJ1-5; D is possibly TRBD1 (5 bases). V lost 2 bases and J 1 base, leaving 18 bases between the germline ends. This CDR3 spans 18 amino acids. Per germline, CDR1 MNHNS and CDR2 SASEGT. CDR3 loop: CASSESSGGTVSNQPQHF. Here the CDR3 DNA reads TGTGCCAGCAGTGAATCCTCGGGGGGGACCGTGAGCAATCAGCCCCAGCATTTT.

The chain is built from TRBV19 and TRBJ1-3; 9 nucleotides match TRBD1. Losses at the gene ends were 7 bases for V and 6 bases for J; bases not matched to a gene: 10. This CDR3 has 15 residues. Germline loops: CDR1 LNHDA, CDR2 SQIVND (reference sequence). The CDR3, as DNA: TGTGCCAGTAACACCCCCGGGACAGGGACAAACACCATATATTTT. Residues: CASNTPGTGTNTIYF.

The chain recombines TRBV6-2 or TRBV6-3 with TRBJ2-1; 9 bases match TRBD2. The CDR3 sequence is 15 residues long. V shed 5 bases and J 7 bases; nucleotides not matched to a gene: 9. Per germline, CDR1 MNHEY and CDR2 SVGEGT. CDR3 in DNA: TGTGCCAGCAGTAATATCCGCGGGAGGGGTAATGAGCAGTTCTTC. Amino acid sequence: CASSNIRGRGNEQFF.

This chain links TRBV7-2 with TRBJ1-3; D uncertain. This CDR3 is 16 amino acids long. Germline V gene sequence: CDR1 SGHTA, CDR2 FQGNSA. The ends were cut back, 1 base at V and 0 bases at J, with 10 bases in the middle. In DNA form, the CDR3 reads TGTGCCAGCAGCTTAGAAGAGGGATACTCTGGAAACACCATATATTTT. It specifies CASSLEEGYSGNTIYF.

This chain links TRBV19 with TRBJ1-2, with D possibly matching TRBD1 (5 bases). The CDR3 consists of 15 residues. Deletions cut 4 bases from V and 4 bases from J, with 16 bases between. CDR1 LNHDA and CDR2 SQIVND come from the germline V gene (reference sequence). CDR3 protein: CASSRSSRESYGYTF. For the CDR3, the DNA is TGTGCCAGTAGTAGAAGCTCCAGGGAAAGCTATGGCTACACCTTC.

This chain uses TRBV5-1 with TRBJ1-5; no firm D call. This CDR3 spans 15 amino acids. Looked up from germline, CDR1 is SGHRS and CDR2 is YFSETQ. The V end was cut by 0 bases, the J end by 0 bases, with 7 bases between. CDR3 sequence reads: CASSLAPNSNQPQHF. CDR3 nucleotides: TGCGCCAGCAGCTTGGCCCCTAATAGCAATCAGCCCCAGCATTTT.

The rearrangement uses TRBV6-5 and TRBJ1-4; D possibly corresponds to TRBD1 (5 bases). V was pared by 4 bases and J by 4 bases, with 16 bases between. Germline V gene sequence: CDR1 MNHEY, CDR2 SVGAGI. CDR3 length: 16 amino acids. The CDR3 nucleotides read TGTGCCAGCAGTTTTTCAAGGCCGGGGGGTAATGAAAAACTGTTTTTT. Translation: CASSFSRPGGNEKLFF.

This clone was recorded once. The rearrangement links TRBV6-5 to TRBJ2-3; 7 nucleotides line up with TRBD1. Trimming cost V 6 bases and J 4 bases; bases outside gene matches: 7. The CDR3 runs 14 residues. Germline V gene lookup returns CDR1 MNHEY and CDR2 SVGAGI. CDR3 loop: CASSLGTVPDTQYF. The CDR3 nucleotides read TGTGCCAGCAGCCTTGGGACAGTACCAGATACGCAGTATTTT.

V gene TRBV4-2 combines with J gene TRBJ1-1; possibly TRBD1 for D (5 bases). CDR1 and CDR2 (germline): LGHNA, YNFKEQ. This CDR3 spans 15 amino acids. Trimming pared 0 bases from V and 2 bases from J, leaving 10 bases between. The chain's CDR3 is CASSQDFQGNTEAFF. The CDR3 DNA reads as TGTGCCAGCAGCCAAGATTTCCAGGGAAACACTGAAGCTTTCTTT.

This rearrangement joins TRBV7-2 to TRBJ1-2; a weak D match, TRBD1 (6 bases). CDR1 SGHTA and CDR2 FQGNSA come from the germline V gene. This CDR3 spans 14 amino acids. Trimming pared 6 bases from V and 6 bases from J, leaving 17 bases between. CDR3 in DNA: TGTGCCAGCAGAATCTACAGGGAAAGGGATGGCTACACCTTC. Translation: CASRIYRERDGYTF.

The chain is built from TRBV5-1 and TRBJ1-4; TRBD1 matches 9 bases. The germline V gene has CDR1 SGHRS and CDR2 YFSETQ. Trimming removed 4 bases from V and 13 bases from J; junction bases left unmatched: 11. CDR3 length: 14 amino acids. The CDR3 nucleotides are TGCGCCAGCAGCCCCGGACAGGGGCCCCGTCTACTGTTTTTT. It codes for CASSPGQGPRLLFF.

The chain links TRBV18 to TRBJ1-5; D is uncertain. Germline loops: CDR1 KGHSH, CDR2 LQKENI. The CDR3 is made up of 13 amino acids. Trimming cost V 4 bases and J 5 bases, with 9 bases left between them. The CDR3 reads CASSLRLDQPQHF. For the CDR3, the DNA is TGTGCCAGCTCACTTCGACTCGATCAGCCCCAGCATTTT.

This chain connects TRBV27 to TRBJ1-3, with TRBD1 as a possible D gene (5 bases). Germline assignment: CDR1 MNHEY and CDR2 SMNVEV (reference sequence). Trimming stripped 5 bases from V and 0 bases from J, with 14 bases between. This CDR3 has 16 residues. CDR3 loop: CASSTGTHHSGNTIYF. The CDR3 DNA sequence: TGTGCCAGCAGTACCGGGACTCATCACTCTGGAAACACCATATATTTT.

This clone was counted a single time. The chain couples TRBV28 to TRBJ1-1, with D possibly matching TRBD1 (5 bases). Trimming removed 1 base at V and 0 bases at J, with 9 bases between. The CDR3 sequence is 15 residues long. Germline V gives CDR1 MDHEN, CDR2 SYDVKM. CDR3 region: CASSLLAGVNTEAFF. The CDR3 DNA reads TGTGCCAGCAGTTTATTGGCGGGGGTGAACACTGAAGCTTTCTTT. Variable domain in full (rest from reference TRBV28 and TRBJ1-1): DVKVTQSSRYLVKRTGEKVFLECVQDMDHENMFWYRQDPGLGLRLIYFSYDVKMKEKGDIPEGYSVSREKKERFSLILESASTNQTSMYLCASSLLAGVNTEAFFGQGTRLTVV.

To note about this clone: Other DNA sequences from this sample encode an identical CDR3 as well. The chain couples TRBV5-4 to TRBJ2-5, with TRBD2 matching 11 bases. This CDR3 region has 15 residues. Per the germline V gene, CDR1 is SGHNT and CDR2 is YYREEE (reference sequence). V gave up 0 bases and J gave up 2 bases; unmatched junction bases: 0. The DNA for the CDR3 is TGTGCCAGCAGCTTGGGACTAGCGGGGCAAGAGACCCAGTACTTC. Its translation is CASSLGLAGQETQYF.

The gene calls are TRBV7-9 and TRBJ1-2; D is perhaps TRBD1 (5 bases). The ends were cut back, 3 bases at V and 3 bases at J, with 11 bases in the middle. Germline V gene sequence: CDR1 SEHNR, CDR2 FQNEAQ (reference sequence). The length of the CDR3 is 14 residues. The CDR3 nucleotides are TGTGCCAGCAGCTTCTTCCAGGGCGACTATGGCTACACCTTC. Encoded protein: CASSFFQGDYGYTF.

This chain links TRBV4-1 with TRBJ1-6, with D unresolved. The length of the CDR3 is 16 residues. Germline-derived CDR1 and CDR2 are MGHRA and YSYEKL. V was shortened by 3 bases and J by 6 bases, with 15 bases between the two germline ends. CDR3 residues: CASSHPSPGANSPLHF. In DNA, the CDR3 is TGCGCCAGCAGCCATCCGTCGCCAGGTGCTAATTCACCCCTCCACTTT.

The chain joins TRBV19 to TRBJ1-2, with D unresolved. The CDR3 runs 14 residues. V lost 5 bases and J 4 bases, leaving 14 bases between the germline ends. CDR1 is LNHDA and CDR2 is SQIVND in the germline V gene (reference sequence). The CDR3, as DNA: TGTGCCAGTAGTGTCGAGTCTCTTCCCTATGGCTACACCTTC. Residues: CASSVESLPYGYTF.

This clone came up once. This chain links TRBV5-1 with TRBJ1-4; D is perhaps TRBD1 (5 bases). The CDR3 is made up of 14 amino acids. V was shortened by 5 bases and J by 5 bases, with 13 bases between the two germline ends. CDR1 and CDR2 (germline): SGHRS, YFSETQ. Here the CDR3 reads CASSSGWGNEKLFF. CDR3 nucleotide sequence: TGCGCCAGCAGTTCCGGATGGGGCAATGAAAAACTGTTTTTT.